This T cell receptor (beta chain) was documented in a study of OX40 agonist ivuxolimab in advanced cancers. Turning to the study itself: Patients assigned to dose escalation were diagnosed with hepatocellular carcinoma, melanoma, renal cell or head and neck cancer. A mean age of roughly 66 years, range roughly 20 to 80, was recorded, and 82.7% were male. Antecedent anti-PD-1, anti-PD-L1 or anti-CTLA-4 therapy was permissible, with about 39% having received some.

Study-wide findings and caveats: CD8+ T cells showed, on average, more clonal expansion than CD4+ cells.

Produced via immunoSEQ multiplex PCR; TCRdb's table is partial and in-frame only. The repertoire holds over 55,000 clones, with approximately 89% as singletons. As concerns this clone: What it recognizes is unknown.

The material was CD4+ or CD8+ T cells sorted from blood, obtained in a trial of the OX40 agonist ivuxolimab. The TCR sequence derives from an adult with an advanced solid tumor such as melanoma, head and neck, liver or kidney cancer.

CDR3 sequence reads: CASSLGGTRVYGYTF. The CDR3 nucleotides read TGTGCCAGCAGCTTAGGGGGGACGAGAGTCTATGGCTACACCTTC. The V call is TRBV7-9, the J call TRBJ1-2; D might be TRBD1 (5 bases). Germline V gene lookup returns CDR1 SEHNR and CDR2 FQNEAQ (reference sequence). This CDR3 is 15 amino acids long. V was cut by 1 base and J by 4 bases, with 13 bases left in between.